The sequence of this T cell receptor (beta chain) was determined in a study of siplizumab effects on memory and regulatory T cells. Study-level points and caveats: Mapping to unstimulated subsets was achieved for only a minor fraction of alloreactive clones. Phenotypic classification as naive or memory proved unattainable for roughly 80-96% of proliferating CD4+ or CD8+ clones.

Per the germline V gene, CDR1 is SGHDT and CDR2 is YYEEEE. V was clipped by 2 bases and J by 6 bases; unmatched bases: 8. This CDR3 is built from 15 residues. To note about this clone: Its specificity is unknown.

Assays covered 85,000 to 100,000 TCR templates per sample. Clones were read by immunoSEQ multiplex PCR, and TCRdb kept only the in-frame ones, dropping some. Among roughly 75,000 clones listed, 93% were seen once. This clonotype was obtained from a human donor in good health. Sequencing was carried out using CD8+ T cells sorted from blood. The chain uses TRBV5-6 and TRBJ2-1, with 7 bases identical to TRBD2. DNA for the CDR3: TGTGCCAGCAGCTTCGGCGGGGGTTGGGTCAATGAGCAGTTCTTC. This gives the protein CASSFGGGWVNEQFF.